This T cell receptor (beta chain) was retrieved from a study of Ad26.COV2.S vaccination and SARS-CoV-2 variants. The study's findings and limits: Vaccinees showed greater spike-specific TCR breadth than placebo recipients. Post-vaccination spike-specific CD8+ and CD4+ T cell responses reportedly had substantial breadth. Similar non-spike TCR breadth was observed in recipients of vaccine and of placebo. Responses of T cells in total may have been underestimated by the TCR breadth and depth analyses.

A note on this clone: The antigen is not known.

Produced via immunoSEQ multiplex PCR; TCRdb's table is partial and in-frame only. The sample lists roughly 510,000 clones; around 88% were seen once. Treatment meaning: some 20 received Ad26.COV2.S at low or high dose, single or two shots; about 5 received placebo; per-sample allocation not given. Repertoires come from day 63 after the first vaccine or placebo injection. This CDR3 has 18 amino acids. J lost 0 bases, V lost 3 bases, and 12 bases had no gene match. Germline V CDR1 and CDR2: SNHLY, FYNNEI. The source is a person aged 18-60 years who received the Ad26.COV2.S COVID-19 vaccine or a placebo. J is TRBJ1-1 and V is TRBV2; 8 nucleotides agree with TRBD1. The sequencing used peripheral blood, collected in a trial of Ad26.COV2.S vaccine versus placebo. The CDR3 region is CASSETQTGTGLNTEAFF. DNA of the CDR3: TGTGCCAGCAGTGAGACCCAAACCGGGACAGGCTTGAACACTGAAGCTTTCTTT.